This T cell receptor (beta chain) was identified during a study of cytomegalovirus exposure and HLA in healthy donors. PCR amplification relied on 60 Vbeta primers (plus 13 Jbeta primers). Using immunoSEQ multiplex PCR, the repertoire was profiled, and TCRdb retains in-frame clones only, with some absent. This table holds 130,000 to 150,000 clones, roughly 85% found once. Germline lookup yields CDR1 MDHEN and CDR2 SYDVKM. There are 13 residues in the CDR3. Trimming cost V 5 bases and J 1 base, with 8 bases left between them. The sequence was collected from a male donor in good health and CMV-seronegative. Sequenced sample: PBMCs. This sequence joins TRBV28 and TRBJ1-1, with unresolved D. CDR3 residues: CASSKTENTEAFF. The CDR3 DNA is TGTGCCAGCAGTAAAACAGAGAACACTGAAGCTTTCTTT.